The clone carrying this T cell receptor (delta chain) showed up just a few times. The germline gives CDR1 TSWWSYY, CDR2 QGS. Deletions cut 1 base from V and 3 bases from J, with 24 bases between. The CDR3 has 19 amino acids. This entry belongs to a study of gamma-delta chains in newborns, infants, children. TCRdb repeated clone calling on the reads with CATT. The sample has fewer than 12,000 delta-chain clones, 9% to 10% seen once. The sample consisted of blood. The TCR originated in a child who was a newborn, infant or young child, either healthy, febrile or measles-vaccinated (not recorded which). V usage is TRDV1 and J usage is TRDJ1; D gene unclear. The CDR3 sequence: CALGEPGSLRGTRPDKLIF. CDR3 sequence (DNA): TGTGCTCTTGGGGAACCGGGCTCCTTACGGGGTACTCGACCCGATAAACTCATCTTT.